This T cell receptor beta chain was sequenced during a study of cytomegalovirus exposure and HLA in healthy donors. Study-wide points: A previous analysis found most TCR beta V segments productive roughly 87% or roughly 30% of the time. Sequencing likely caused a cluster of highly shared sequence variants.

Primers: 60 Vbeta forward and 13 Jbeta reverse. The repertoire was sequenced with immunoSEQ multiplex PCR; TCRdb's copy has only in-frame clones and lacks some. The sample holds under 200,000 clones, about three quarters seen once. This CDR3 is built from 14 residues. CDR1 and CDR2 from the germline V gene are SGHNT and YENEEA. V trimming: 7 bases; J trimming: 0 bases; junction bases outside the gene matches: 3. Comment on this clone: Its antigen is still unknown.

Sample: PBMCs. The chain has TRBV11-3 and TRBJ2-3; 8 bases match TRBD2. The sequence derives from a woman aged 40 to 50 in good health and CMV-seropositive. The CDR3 coding sequence is TGTGCCAGCAACCGGGGGGGTAGCACAGATACGCAGTATTTT. It specifies CASNRGGSTDTQYF.